Shown below are 12 T cell receptor beta chains from a single sample sequenced in a study of sequential checkpoint blockade in melanoma. Sample treatment: randomized to nivolumab then ipilimumab (arm A) or the reverse (arm B). Only in-frame clones appear in the TCRdb table, and some are missing; sequencing was by immunoSEQ multiplex PCR. The sample lists over 15,000 clones; 70% to 80% were seen once. The source material was CD8+ T cells sorted from blood (inferred from file names), sampled from a patient given nivolumab and ipilimumab in sequence. The receptors come from a human donor with melanoma.

This rearrangement joins TRBV19 to TRBJ1-5; 7 nucleotides line up with TRBD1. The junction had 5 bases not matched to a gene; V was cut back by 1 base and J by 5 bases. The germline V gene has CDR1 LNHDA and CDR2 SQIVND (reference sequence). The CDR3 sequence is 15 residues long. As DNA, the CDR3 is TGTGCCAGTAGTATAGTCGACAGGGAAGATCAGCCCCAGCATTTT. Protein sequence: CASSIVDREDQPQHF.

The J gene is TRBJ2-7, the V gene TRBV7-9; possibly TRBD1 for D (5 bases). The CDR3 loop spans 13 amino acids. Per the germline V gene, CDR1 is SEHNR and CDR2 is FQNEAQ (reference sequence). The V and J ends lost 11 bases and 2 bases respectively, with 16 bases between them. The CDR3 here is CAGAEDTTYEQYF. The CDR3 DNA follows: TGTGCCGGAGCCGAGGACACTACCTACGAGCAGTACTTC.

This chain links TRBV28 with TRBJ2-7, with unresolved D. V gave up 2 bases and J gave up 0 bases, with 5 bases separating them. This CDR3 has 13 amino acids. Per germline, CDR1 MDHEN and CDR2 SYDVKM. This CDR3 is CASSLGFSYEQYF. The CDR3 DNA reads TGTGCCAGCAGTTTAGGCTTCTCCTACGAGCAGTACTTC. Filled out from reference TRBV28 and TRBJ2-7, the complete variable domain reads DVKVTQSSRYLVKRTGEKVFLECVQDMDHENMFWYRQDPGLGLRLIYFSYDVKMKEKGDIPEGYSVSREKKERFSLILESASTNQTSMYLCASSLGFSYEQYFGPGTRLTVT.

The V gene is TRBV7-2, the J gene TRBJ1-2, with D unclear. V gave up 1 base and J gave up 4 bases, with 13 bases separating them. Per the germline V gene, CDR1 is SGHTA and CDR2 is FQGNSA. CDR3 length: 15 amino acids. CDR3 bases: TGTGCCAGCAGCTTAGAACCCGGCGGGGTCTATGGCTACACCTTC. Translating gives CASSLEPGGVYGYTF. The complete variable domain, with remaining parts taken from reference TRBV7-2 and TRBJ1-2, reads GAGVSQSPSNKVTEKGKDVELRCDPISGHTALYWYRQSLGQGLEFLIYFQGNSAPDKSGLPSDRFSAERTGGSVSTLTIQRTQQEDSAVYLCASSLEPGGVYGYTFGSGTRLTVV.

The V gene is TRBV7-9, the J gene TRBJ1-2, with D uncertain. The V and J ends lost 4 bases and 4 bases respectively, with 19 bases between them. There are 16 residues in the CDR3. Germline assignment: CDR1 SEHNR and CDR2 FQNEAQ (reference sequence). DNA of the CDR3: TGTGCCAGCAGCTCCCCCGCGCAGGTTACCTTCTATGGCTACACCTTC. It yields the protein CASSSPAQVTFYGYTF.

V gene TRBV5-8 combines with J gene TRBJ1-2, with 7 positions matching TRBD1. Germline assignment: CDR1 SGHTS and CDR2 YDEGEE. V lost 4 bases to trimming and J lost 2 bases; unmatched junction nucleotides: 8. The CDR3 covers 15 residues. CDR3 DNA sequence: TGTGCCAGCAGCCCTTTGGGACAGCTCAACTATGGCTACACCTTC. It yields the protein CASSPLGQLNYGYTF.

This clone was observed a few times. The chain couples TRBV4-3 to TRBJ1-2, with no clear D. CDR1 LGHNA and CDR2 YSLEER come from the germline V gene. The CDR3 is 15 residues long. Deletions cut 2 bases from V and 5 bases from J, with 15 bases between. The CDR3 sequence: CASSQHASGVYGYTF. CDR3 nucleotides: TGCGCCAGCAGCCAACATGCGTCCGGGGTTTATGGCTACACCTTC.

The genes are TRBV7-6 and TRBJ1-1; 9 bases line up with TRBD1. The CDR3 contains 15 residues. The germline V gene has CDR1 SGHVS and CDR2 FNYEAQ. V was pared by 1 base and J by 1 base, with 1 base of the junction left unmatched. The CDR3 nucleotides read TGTGCCAGCAGCTTAGGGACAGGGGCGAACACTGAAGCTTTCTTT. Its translation: CASSLGTGANTEAFF.

This clone occurred once. The genes are TRBV4-2 and TRBJ2-7; tentatively, D is TRBD1 (5 bases). The CDR3 length is 15 residues. The ends were cut back, 0 bases at V and 6 bases at J, with 15 bases in the middle. Germline lookup yields CDR1 LGHNA and CDR2 YNFKEQ. CDR3 amino acids: CASSQDQGLHREQYF. CDR3 DNA sequence: TGTGCCAGCAGCCAAGATCAGGGCCTCCATCGCGAGCAGTACTTC.

The V gene is TRBV7-9, the J gene TRBJ2-2; the match to TRBD1 covers 8 bases. With 5 bases clipped from V and 4 bases from J, the junction kept 0 bases outside the gene matches. This CDR3 comprises 13 residues. Germline lookup yields CDR1 SEHNR and CDR2 FQNEAQ (reference sequence). The CDR3 DNA sequence: TGTGCCAGCAGCACAGGGGGCACCGGGGAGCTGTTTTTT. The encoded protein is CASSTGGTGELFF.

In nucleotides, the CDR3 is TGTGCCAGCAGGGGACTAGCGGCGACTAGCACAGATACGCAGTATTTT. This gives the protein CASRGLAATSTDTQYF. The chain has TRBV27 and TRBJ2-3; 11 bases fit TRBD2. The junction had 5 bases not matched to a gene; V was cut back by 6 bases and J by 0 bases. Germline V gives CDR1 MNHEY, CDR2 SMNVEV (reference sequence). The CDR3 is made up of 16 amino acids.

This clone was detected only a few times. The chain joins TRBV4-3 to TRBJ2-7; 8 positions agree with TRBD1. The germline V gene has CDR1 LGHNA and CDR2 YSLEER. Unmatched junction bases numbered 11, after V lost 0 bases and J lost 7 bases. CDR3 length: 16 residues. CDR3 coding DNA: TGCGCCAGCAGCCAAGAGGAAAACAGGGGGGTCCGGGAGCAGTACTTC. Its protein product is CASSQEENRGVREQYF.